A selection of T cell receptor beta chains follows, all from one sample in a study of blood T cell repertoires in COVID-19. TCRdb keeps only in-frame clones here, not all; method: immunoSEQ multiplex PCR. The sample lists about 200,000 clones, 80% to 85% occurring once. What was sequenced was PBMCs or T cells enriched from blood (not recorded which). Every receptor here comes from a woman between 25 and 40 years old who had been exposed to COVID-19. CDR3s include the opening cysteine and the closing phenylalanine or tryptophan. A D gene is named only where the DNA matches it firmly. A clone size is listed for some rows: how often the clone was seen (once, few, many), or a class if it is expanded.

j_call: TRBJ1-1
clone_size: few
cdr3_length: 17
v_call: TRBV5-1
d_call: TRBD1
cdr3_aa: CASSLRRMTGPNTEAFF
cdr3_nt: TGCGCCAGCAGCCTACGACGAATGACAGGGCCTAACACTGAAGCTTTCTTT

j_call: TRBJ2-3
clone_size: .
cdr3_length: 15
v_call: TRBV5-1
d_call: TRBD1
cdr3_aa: CASSQGQGKTDTQYF
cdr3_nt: TGCGCCAGCAGCCAGGGACAGGGCAAGACAGATACGCAGTATTTT

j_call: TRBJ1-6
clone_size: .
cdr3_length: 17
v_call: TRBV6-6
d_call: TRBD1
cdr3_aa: CASSPTGGTDPYSPLHF
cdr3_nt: TGTGCCAGCAGTCCAACAGGGGGGACGGATCCATATTCACCCCTCCACTTT

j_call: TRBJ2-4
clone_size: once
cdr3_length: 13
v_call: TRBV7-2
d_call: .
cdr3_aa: CASSLEDQRPRYF
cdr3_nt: TGTGCCAGCAGCTTAGAGGATCAGAGGCCCCGGTACTTC

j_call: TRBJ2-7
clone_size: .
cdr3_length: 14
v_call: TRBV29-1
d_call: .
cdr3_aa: CSVTKGGPLYEQYF
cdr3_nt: TGCAGCGTAACCAAAGGGGGTCCCCTTTACGAGCAGTACTTC

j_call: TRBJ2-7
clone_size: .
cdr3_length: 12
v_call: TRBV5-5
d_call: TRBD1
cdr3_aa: CASHGTAYEQYF
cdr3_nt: TGTGCCAGCCACGGGACAGCCTACGAGCAGTACTTC

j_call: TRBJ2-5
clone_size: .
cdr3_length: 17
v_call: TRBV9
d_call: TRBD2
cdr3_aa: CASSPQAAAGVRETQYF
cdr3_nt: TGTGCCAGCAGCCCCCAGGCCGCAGCGGGGGTCCGAGAGACCCAGTACTTC

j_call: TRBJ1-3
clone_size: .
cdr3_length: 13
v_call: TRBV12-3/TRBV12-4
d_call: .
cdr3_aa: CASSSGSGNTIYF
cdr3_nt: TGTGCCAGCAGTTCGGGCTCTGGAAACACCATATATTTT

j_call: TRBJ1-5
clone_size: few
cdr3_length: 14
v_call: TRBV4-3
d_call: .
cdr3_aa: CASSQDISNQPQHF
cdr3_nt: TGCGCCAGCAGCCAAGATATCAGCAATCAGCCCCAGCATTTT

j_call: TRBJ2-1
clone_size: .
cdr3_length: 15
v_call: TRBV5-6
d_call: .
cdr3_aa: CASIGRESSYNEQFF
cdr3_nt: TGTGCCAGCATCGGCCGGGAGAGCTCCTACAATGAGCAGTTCTTC